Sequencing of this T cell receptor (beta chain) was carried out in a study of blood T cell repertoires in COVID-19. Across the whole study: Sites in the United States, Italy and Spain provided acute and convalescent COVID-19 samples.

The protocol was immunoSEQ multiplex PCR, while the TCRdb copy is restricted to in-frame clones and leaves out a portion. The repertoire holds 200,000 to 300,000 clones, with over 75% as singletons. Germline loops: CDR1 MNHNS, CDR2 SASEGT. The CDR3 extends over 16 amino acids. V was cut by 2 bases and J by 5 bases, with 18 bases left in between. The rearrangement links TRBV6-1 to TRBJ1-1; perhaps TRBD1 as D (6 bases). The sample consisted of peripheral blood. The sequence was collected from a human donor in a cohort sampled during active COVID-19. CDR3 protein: CASSENSWGGRTEAFF. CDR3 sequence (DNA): TGTGCCAGCAGTGAAAATTCCTGGGGGGGGCGAACTGAAGCTTTCTTT.